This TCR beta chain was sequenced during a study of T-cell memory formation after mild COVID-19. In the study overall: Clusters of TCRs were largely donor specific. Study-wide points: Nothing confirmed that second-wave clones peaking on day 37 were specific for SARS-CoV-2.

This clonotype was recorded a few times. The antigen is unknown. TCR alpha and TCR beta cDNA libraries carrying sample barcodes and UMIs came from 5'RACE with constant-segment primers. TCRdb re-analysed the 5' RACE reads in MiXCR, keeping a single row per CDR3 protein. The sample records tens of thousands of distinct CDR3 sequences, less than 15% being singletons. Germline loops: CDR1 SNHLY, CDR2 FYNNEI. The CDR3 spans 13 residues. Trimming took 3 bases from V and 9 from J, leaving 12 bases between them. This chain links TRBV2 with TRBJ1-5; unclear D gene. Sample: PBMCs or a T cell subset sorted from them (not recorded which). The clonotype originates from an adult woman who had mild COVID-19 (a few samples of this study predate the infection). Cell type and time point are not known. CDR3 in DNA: TGTGCCAGCAGTGAGGTTACTCGTCGGCCCCAGCATTTT. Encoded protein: CASSEVTRRPQHF.